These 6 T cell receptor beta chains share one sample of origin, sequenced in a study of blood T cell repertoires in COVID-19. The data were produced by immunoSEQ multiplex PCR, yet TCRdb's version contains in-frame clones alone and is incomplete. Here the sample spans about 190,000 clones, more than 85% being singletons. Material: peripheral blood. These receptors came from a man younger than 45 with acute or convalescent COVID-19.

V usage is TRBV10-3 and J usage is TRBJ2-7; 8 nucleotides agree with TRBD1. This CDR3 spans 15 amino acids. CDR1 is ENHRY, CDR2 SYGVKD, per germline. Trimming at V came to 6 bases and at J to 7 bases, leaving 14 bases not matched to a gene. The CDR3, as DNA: TGTGCCATCAGCCCCCGACAGGGGATGATAGGGGAGCAGTACTTC. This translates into CAISPRQGMIGEQYF.

The CDR3 loop reads CASSDPGGKDYGYTF. CDR3 coding DNA: TGTGCCAGCAGTGATCCGGGGGGGAAGGACTATGGCTACACCTTC. J is TRBJ1-2 and V is TRBV25-1; D is possibly TRBD1 (5 bases). There are 15 residues in the CDR3. Germline assignment: CDR1 MGHDK and CDR2 SYGVNS. V gave up 3 bases and J gave up 3 bases, with 14 bases separating them.

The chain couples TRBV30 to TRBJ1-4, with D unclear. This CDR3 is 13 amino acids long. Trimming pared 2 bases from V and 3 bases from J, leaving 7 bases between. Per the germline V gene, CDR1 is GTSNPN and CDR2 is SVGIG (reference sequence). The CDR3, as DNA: TGTGCCTGGAGTCTGGACTCTAATGAAAAACTGTTTTTT. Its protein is CAWSLDSNEKLFF.

The CDR3 DNA reads as TGTGCCACCCGCGGGGGTCAGGGAAACCCCGGGGCCAACGTCCTGACTTTC. Translation gives CATRGGQGNPGANVLTF. V is TRBV7-9 and J is TRBJ2-6, with 7 bases identical to TRBD2. The V gene's germline CDR1 is SEHNR and CDR2 FQNEAQ (reference sequence). The CDR3 is 17 residues long. V shed 10 bases, J shed 4 bases, and the junction held 16 bases outside the gene matches.

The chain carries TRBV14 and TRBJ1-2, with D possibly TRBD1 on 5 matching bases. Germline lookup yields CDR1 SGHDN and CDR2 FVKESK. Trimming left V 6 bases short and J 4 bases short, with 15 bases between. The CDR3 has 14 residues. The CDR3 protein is CASSSVGTSYGYTF. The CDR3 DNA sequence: TGTGCCAGCAGTTCCGTCGGGACTTCCTATGGCTACACCTTC.

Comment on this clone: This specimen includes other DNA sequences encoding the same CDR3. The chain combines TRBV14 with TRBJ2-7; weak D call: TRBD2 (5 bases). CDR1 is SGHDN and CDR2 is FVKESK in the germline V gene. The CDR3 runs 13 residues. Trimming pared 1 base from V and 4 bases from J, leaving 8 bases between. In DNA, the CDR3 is TGTGCCAGCAGCCAAGTGAGGGCGTACGAGCAGTACTTC. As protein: CASSQVRAYEQYF. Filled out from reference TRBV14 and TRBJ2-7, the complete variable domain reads EAGVTQFPSHSVIEKGQTVTLRCDPISGHDNLYWYRRVMGKEIKFLLHFVKESKQDESGMPNNRFLAERTGGTYSTLKVQPAELEDSGVYFCASSQVRAYEQYFGPGTRLTVT.